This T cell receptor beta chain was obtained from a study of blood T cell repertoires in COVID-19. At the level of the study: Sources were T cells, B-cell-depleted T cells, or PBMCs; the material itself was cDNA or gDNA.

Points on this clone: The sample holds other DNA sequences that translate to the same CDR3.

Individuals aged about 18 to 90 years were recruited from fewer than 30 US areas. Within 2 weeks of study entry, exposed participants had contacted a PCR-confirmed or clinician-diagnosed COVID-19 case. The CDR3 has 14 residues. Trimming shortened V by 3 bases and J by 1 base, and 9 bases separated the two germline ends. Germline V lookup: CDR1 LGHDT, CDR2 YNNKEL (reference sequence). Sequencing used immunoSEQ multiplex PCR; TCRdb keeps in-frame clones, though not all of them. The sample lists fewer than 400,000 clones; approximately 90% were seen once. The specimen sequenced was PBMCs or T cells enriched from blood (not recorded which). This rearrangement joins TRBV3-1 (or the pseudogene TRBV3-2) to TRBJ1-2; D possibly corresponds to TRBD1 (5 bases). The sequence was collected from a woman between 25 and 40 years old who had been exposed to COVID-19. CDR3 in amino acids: CASSQGLLNYGYTF. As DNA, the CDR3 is TGTGCCAGCAGCCAGGGGCTCCTTAACTATGGCTACACCTTC.